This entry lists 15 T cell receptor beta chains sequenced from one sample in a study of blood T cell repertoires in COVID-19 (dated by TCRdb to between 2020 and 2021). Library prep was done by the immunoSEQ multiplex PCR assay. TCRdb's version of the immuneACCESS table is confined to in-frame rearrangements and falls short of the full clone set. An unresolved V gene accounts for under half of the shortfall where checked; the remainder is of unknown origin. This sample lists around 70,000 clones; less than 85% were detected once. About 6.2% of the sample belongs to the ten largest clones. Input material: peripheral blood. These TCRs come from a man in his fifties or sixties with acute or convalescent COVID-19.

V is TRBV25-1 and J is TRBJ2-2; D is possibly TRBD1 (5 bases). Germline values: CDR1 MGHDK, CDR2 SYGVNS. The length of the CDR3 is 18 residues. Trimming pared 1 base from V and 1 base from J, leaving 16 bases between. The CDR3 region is CASSEWPRAEENTGELFF. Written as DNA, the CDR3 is TGTGCCAGCAGTGAATGGCCCAGGGCAGAGGAGAACACCGGGGAGCTGTTTTTT.

CDR3 sequence: CASSYSTTGTGQPQHF. The CDR3 DNA sequence: TGTGCCAGCAGTTACTCGACGACAGGGACAGGGCAGCCCCAGCATTTT. The genes are TRBV6-6 and TRBJ1-5; 9 bases fit TRBD1. Germline V CDR1 and CDR2: MNHNY, SVGAGI (reference sequence). The V segment lost 0 bases and the J segment 7 bases; nucleotides outside the gene matches: 7. The CDR3 has 16 residues.

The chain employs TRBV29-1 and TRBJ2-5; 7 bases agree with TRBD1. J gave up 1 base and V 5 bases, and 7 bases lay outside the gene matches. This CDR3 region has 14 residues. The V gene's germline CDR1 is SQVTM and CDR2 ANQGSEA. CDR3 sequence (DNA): TGCAGCGTTCCTCAAGGGGGCCGCCAAGAGACCCAGTACTTC. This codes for CSVPQGGRQETQYF.

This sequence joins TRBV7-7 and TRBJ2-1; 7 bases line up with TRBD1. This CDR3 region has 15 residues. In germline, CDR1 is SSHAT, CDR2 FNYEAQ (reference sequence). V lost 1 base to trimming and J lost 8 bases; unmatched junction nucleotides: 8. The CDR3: CASSLGTGVIDEQFF. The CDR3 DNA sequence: TGTGCCAGCAGCTTAGGAACAGGGGTAATCGATGAGCAGTTCTTC.

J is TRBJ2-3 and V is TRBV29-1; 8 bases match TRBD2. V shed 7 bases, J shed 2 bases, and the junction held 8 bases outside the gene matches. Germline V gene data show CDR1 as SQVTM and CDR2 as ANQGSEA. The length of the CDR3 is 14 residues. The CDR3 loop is CSGLAGSFTDTQYF. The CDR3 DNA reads TGCAGCGGATTAGCGGGGTCGTTCACAGATACGCAGTATTTT.

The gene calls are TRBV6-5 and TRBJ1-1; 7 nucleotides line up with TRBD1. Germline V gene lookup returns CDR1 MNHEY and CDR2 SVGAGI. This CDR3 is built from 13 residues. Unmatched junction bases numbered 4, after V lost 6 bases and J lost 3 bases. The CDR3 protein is CASRNRGDTEAFF. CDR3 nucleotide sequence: TGTGCCAGCAGGAACAGGGGTGACACTGAAGCTTTCTTT.

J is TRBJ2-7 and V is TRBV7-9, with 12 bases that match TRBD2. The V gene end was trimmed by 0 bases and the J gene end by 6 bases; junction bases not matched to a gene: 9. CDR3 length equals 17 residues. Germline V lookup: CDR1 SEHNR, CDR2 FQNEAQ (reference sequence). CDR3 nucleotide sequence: TGTGCCAGCAGCTTAGCGCGTCTAGCGGGGGGGCCATCCGAGCAGTACTTC. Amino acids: CASSLARLAGGPSEQYF.

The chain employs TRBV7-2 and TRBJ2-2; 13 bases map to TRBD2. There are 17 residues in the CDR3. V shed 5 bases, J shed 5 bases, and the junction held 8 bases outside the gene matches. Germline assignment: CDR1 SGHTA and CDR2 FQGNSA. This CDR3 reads CASSTGLAGWRTGELFF. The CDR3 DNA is TGTGCCAGCAGCACGGGACTAGCGGGGTGGCGGACCGGGGAGCTGTTTTTT. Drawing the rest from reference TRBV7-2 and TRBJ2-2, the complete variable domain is GAGVSQSPSNKVTEKGKDVELRCDPISGHTALYWYRQSLGQGLEFLIYFQGNSAPDKSGLPSDRFSAERTGGSVSTLTIQRTQQEDSAVYLCASSTGLAGWRTGELFFGEGSRLTVL.

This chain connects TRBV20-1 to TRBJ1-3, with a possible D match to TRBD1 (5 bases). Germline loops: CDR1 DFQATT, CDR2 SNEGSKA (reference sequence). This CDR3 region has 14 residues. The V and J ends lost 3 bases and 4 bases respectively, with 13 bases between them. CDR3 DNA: TGCAGTGCTAGTAAAGCGGGACTCGGAAACACCATATATTTT. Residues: CSASKAGLGNTIYF.

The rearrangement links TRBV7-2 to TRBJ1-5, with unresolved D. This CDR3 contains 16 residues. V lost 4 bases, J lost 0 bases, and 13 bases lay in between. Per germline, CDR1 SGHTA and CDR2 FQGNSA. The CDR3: CASSSRISGSNQPQHF. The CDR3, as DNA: TGTGCCAGCAGCTCTAGAATTAGCGGTAGCAATCAGCCCCAGCATTTT.

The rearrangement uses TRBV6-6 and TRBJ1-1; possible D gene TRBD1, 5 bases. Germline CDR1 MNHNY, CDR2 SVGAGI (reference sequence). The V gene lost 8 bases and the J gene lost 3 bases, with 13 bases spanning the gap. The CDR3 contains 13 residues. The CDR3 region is CASGFGADTEAFF. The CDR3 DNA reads TGTGCCAGCGGTTTTGGGGCGGACACTGAAGCTTTCTTT.

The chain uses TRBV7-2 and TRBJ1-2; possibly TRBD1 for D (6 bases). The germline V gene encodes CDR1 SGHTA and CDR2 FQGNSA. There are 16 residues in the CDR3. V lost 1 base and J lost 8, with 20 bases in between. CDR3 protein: CASSLEGEGLTGGYTF. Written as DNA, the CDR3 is TGTGCCAGCAGCTTAGAGGGGGAAGGGTTGACGGGCGGCTACACCTTC. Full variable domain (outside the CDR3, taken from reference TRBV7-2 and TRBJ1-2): GAGVSQSPSNKVTEKGKDVELRCDPISGHTALYWYRQSLGQGLEFLIYFQGNSAPDKSGLPSDRFSAERTGGSVSTLTIQRTQQEDSAVYLCASSLEGEGLTGGYTFGSGTRLTVV.

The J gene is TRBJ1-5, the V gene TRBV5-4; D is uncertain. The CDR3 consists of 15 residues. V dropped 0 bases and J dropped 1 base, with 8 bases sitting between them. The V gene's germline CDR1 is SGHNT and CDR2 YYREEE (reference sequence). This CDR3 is CASSLDGRSNQPQHF. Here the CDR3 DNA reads TGTGCCAGCAGCTTGGATGGGCGAAGCAATCAGCCCCAGCATTTT.

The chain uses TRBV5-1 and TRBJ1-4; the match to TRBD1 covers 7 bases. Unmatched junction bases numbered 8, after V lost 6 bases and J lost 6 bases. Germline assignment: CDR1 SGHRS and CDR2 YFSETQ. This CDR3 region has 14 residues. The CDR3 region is CASTRRQGDEKLFF. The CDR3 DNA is TGCGCCAGCACCCGGAGGCAGGGGGATGAAAAACTGTTTTTT. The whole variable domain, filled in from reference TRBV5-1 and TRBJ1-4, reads KAGVTQTPRYLIKTRGQQVTLSCSPISGHRSVSWYQQTPGQGLQFLFEYFSETQRNKGNFPGRFSGRQFSNSRSEMNVSTLELGDSALYLCASTRRQGDEKLFFGSGTQLSVL.

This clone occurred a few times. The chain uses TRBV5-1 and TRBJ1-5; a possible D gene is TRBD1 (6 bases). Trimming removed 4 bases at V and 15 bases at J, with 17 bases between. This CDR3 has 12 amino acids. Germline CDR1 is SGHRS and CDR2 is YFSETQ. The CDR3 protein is CASSPGGGPAHF. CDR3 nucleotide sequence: TGCGCCAGCAGCCCCGGTGGGGGCCCGGCGCATTTT.